A selection of T cell receptor beta chains follows, all from one sample in a study of OX40 agonist ivuxolimab in advanced cancers. Assay: immunoSEQ multiplex PCR; the TCRdb copy retains only in-frame clones and omits some. The sample lists about 84,000 clones, more than 80% seen once, with roughly 2.7% in the top ten. The source material was CD4+ or CD8+ T cells sorted from blood, sampled in a trial of the OX40 agonist ivuxolimab. The receptor source for this set is an adult with an advanced solid tumor such as melanoma, head and neck, liver or kidney cancer. Both conserved end residues are part of each CDR3. The order of the fields is V gene, D gene, J gene, clone size, CDR3 protein, CDR3 DNA. D genes are given only for firm matches. Clone size is not always given. Where it is, it says once, few, many or a class for expanded clones.

V: TRBV19
D: NA
J: TRBJ1-1
size: NA
CDR3: CASSIDRTRAGHEAFF
DNA: TGTGCCAGTAGTATAGATCGTACCCGGGCAGGGCATGAAGCTTTCTTT

V: TRBV4-3
D: NA
J: TRBJ1-5
size: NA
CDR3: CASSQDVGGAAQPQHF
DNA: TGCGCCAGCAGCCAAGACGTGGGGGGGGCTGCTCAGCCCCAGCATTTT

V: TRBV7-3
D: TRBD2
J: TRBJ2-3
size: NA
CDR3: CASSPQTSGGARDTQYF
DNA: TGTGCCAGCAGCCCTCAGACTAGCGGGGGGGCGAGAGATACGCAGTATTTT

V: TRBV29-1
D: NA
J: TRBJ2-3
size: once
CDR3: CSVEYGGTDTQYF
DNA: TGCAGCGTTGAATACGGGGGCACAGATACGCAGTATTTT

V: TRBV19
D: NA
J: TRBJ1-5
size: NA
CDR3: CASSIGGSNQPQHF
DNA: TGTGCCAGTAGTATTGGGGGTAGCAATCAGCCCCAGCATTTT

V: TRBV19
D: NA
J: TRBJ2-5
size: NA
CDR3: CASSRATAETQYF
DNA: TGTGCCAGTAGTAGGGCCACAGCAGAGACCCAGTACTTC

V: TRBV7-2
D: NA
J: TRBJ1-5
size: NA
CDR3: CASSLVGNSNQPQHF
DNA: TGTGCCAGCAGCTTAGTGGGGAACAGCAATCAGCCCCAGCATTTT

V: TRBV6-1
D: NA
J: TRBJ1-4
size: NA
CDR3: CASSGLGTANEKLFF
DNA: TGTGCCAGCAGTGGCTTGGGGACCGCTAATGAAAAACTGTTTTTC

V: TRBV9
D: NA
J: TRBJ1-6
size: few
CDR3: CASSPRGVEGGVNSPLHF
DNA: TGTGCCAGCAGCCCCAGAGGGGTGGAGGGGGGCGTTAATTCACCCCTCCACTTT

V: TRBV6-6
D: NA
J: TRBJ2-1
size: NA
CDR3: CASSYSGRVQEEQFF
DNA: TGTGCCAGCAGTTACTCTGGCAGGGTCCAGGAGGAGCAGTTCTTC

V: TRBV15
D: TRBD1
J: TRBJ2-3
size: once
CDR3: CATSKGRTGNTDTQYF
DNA: TGTGCCACCAGCAAGGGTAGGACAGGGAACACAGATACGCAGTATTTT

V: TRBV30
D: TRBD1
J: TRBJ2-7
size: NA
CDR3: CAWSSTPRGRRVYEQYF
DNA: TGTGCCTGGAGTTCAACCCCCAGGGGGCGAAGAGTCTACGAGCAGTACTTC

V: TRBV10-3
D: NA
J: TRBJ2-3
size: NA
CDR3: CAISDPPGSRDGGTDTQYF
DNA: TGTGCCATCAGTGACCCCCCCGGGTCGAGGGACGGTGGCACAGATACGCAGTATTTT

V: TRBV2
D: NA
J: TRBJ1-2
size: few
CDR3: CASSVGSYGYTF
DNA: TGTGCCAGCAGTGTTGGCAGCTATGGCTACACCTTC

V: TRBV11-2
D: NA
J: TRBJ1-2
size: NA
CDR3: CASSVGFNYGYTF
DNA: TGTGCCAGCAGCGTAGGGTTCAACTATGGCTACACCTTC

V: TRBV18
D: TRBD2
J: TRBJ2-3
size: NA
CDR3: CASSPDGAGGTDTQYF
DNA: TGTGCCAGCTCACCTGACGGAGCGGGGGGCACAGATACGCAGTATTTT

V: TRBV28
D: NA
J: TRBJ2-5
size: NA
CDR3: CASRDRETQYF
DNA: TGTGCCAGCAGAGACCGGGAGACCCAGTACTTC

V: TRBV28
D: TRBD2
J: TRBJ2-1
size: NA
CDR3: CASRQSGGGYNEQFF
DNA: TGTGCCAGCAGACAAAGCGGGGGCGGCTACAATGAGCAGTTCTTC

V: TRBV6-6
D: NA
J: TRBJ1-4
size: NA
CDR3: CASTLDSFNEKLFF
DNA: TGTGCCAGCACCCTGGACAGTTTCAATGAAAAACTGTTTTTT

V: TRBV7-3
D: TRBD2
J: TRBJ2-7
size: once
CDR3: CASSLTSGAIYEQYF
DNA: TGTGCCAGCAGCTTGACTAGCGGGGCGATCTACGAGCAGTACTTC

V: TRBV5-6
D: NA
J: TRBJ2-3
size: NA
CDR3: CASSLRFVGTSTDTQYF
DNA: TGTGCCAGCAGCTTGAGGTTCGTTGGGACGAGCACAGATACGCAGTATTTT

V: TRBV19
D: NA
J: TRBJ1-1
size: few
CDR3: CASSKLGRDTEAFF
DNA: TGTGCCAGTAGTAAACTTGGTAGGGACACTGAAGCTTTCTTT

V: TRBV28
D: NA
J: TRBJ1-4
size: NA
CDR3: CASNQVRGEKLFF
DNA: TGTGCCAGCAATCAGGTTCGGGGCGAAAAACTGTTTTTT

V: TRBV27
D: TRBD1
J: TRBJ2-7
size: NA
CDR3: CASSLARQGTYEQYF
DNA: TGTGCCAGCAGTTTAGCCCGACAGGGAACCTACGAGCAGTACTTC

V: TRBV19
D: TRBD1
J: TRBJ2-2
size: NA
CDR3: CASRVQGAVGELFF
DNA: TGTGCCAGTAGGGTACAGGGGGCAGTCGGGGAGCTGTTTTTT

V: TRBV11-3
D: TRBD1
J: TRBJ1-4
size: NA
CDR3: CASRRQGGEKLFF
DNA: TGTGCCAGCAGGAGACAGGGAGGCGAAAAACTGTTTTTT

V: TRBV10-3
D: TRBD1
J: TRBJ1-2
size: NA
CDR3: CAIMGTGGRKGYTF
DNA: TGTGCCATCATGGGGACAGGGGGAAGGAAAGGCTACACCTTC

V: TRBV6-5
D: NA
J: TRBJ1-2
size: NA
CDR3: CASSSQGPGGYTF
DNA: TGTGCCAGCAGTTCTCAGGGCCCGGGGGGCTACACCTTC

V: TRBV9
D: NA
J: TRBJ2-2
size: few
CDR3: CASSRNTGELFF
DNA: TGTGCCAGCAGCAGGAACACCGGGGAGCTGTTTTTT

V: TRBV2
D: TRBD1
J: TRBJ2-5
size: NA
CDR3: CASSVPGGRQETQYF
DNA: TGTGCCAGCAGTGTGCCAGGGGGCCGCCAAGAGACCCAGTACTTC

V: TRBV4-2
D: NA
J: TRBJ1-1
size: NA
CDR3: CASSQETGYTEAFF
DNA: TGTGCCAGCAGCCAAGAAACAGGTTACACTGAAGCTTTCTTT

V: TRBV27
D: TRBD1
J: TRBJ1-5
size: NA
CDR3: CASRPDRGPINQPQHF
DNA: TGTGCCAGCAGGCCTGACAGGGGGCCTATTAATCAGCCCCAGCATTTT

V: TRBV7-2
D: NA
J: TRBJ2-3
size: NA
CDR3: CASSFRGRLTDTQYF
DNA: TGTGCCAGCAGCTTCCGGGGGCGATTGACAGATACGCAGTATTTT